Below, 4 T cell receptor beta chains from the same sample are listed, as sequenced in a study of vaccination and CD4 T cells after COVID-19. Treatment specified: roughly 11-day PBMC culture with coronavirus spike peptide pools or control peptides (ViraFEST assay). An Oncomine TCR Beta short-read assay was used to sequence the DNA from cultured CD4+ T cells. Using its own MiXCR run on the PCR reads, TCRdb lists one record per CDR3 protein. The sample comprises tens of thousands of distinct CDR3 sequences, 40% to 45% of which are singletons, and less than 3% rests with the top ten. Their specific antigens are unknown. The sequenced sample was CD4+ T cells from blood, cultured in vitro, obtained after SARS-CoV-2 vaccination. Receptors originate from a human donor who had recovered from COVID-19.

The genes are TRBV20-1 and TRBJ1-2, with a weak D call TRBD1 (5 bases). The CDR3 loop spans 14 amino acids. Per the germline V gene, CDR1 is DFQATT and CDR2 is SNEGSKA (reference sequence). CDR3 sequence reads: CRANRDSSNYGYTF. CDR3 DNA: TGCAGGGCCAACCGGGACTCCTCTAACTATGGCTACACCTTC.

This chain uses TRBV20-1 with TRBJ1-3; D ambiguous. Trimming removed 0 bases at V and 1 base at J, with 7 bases between. The germline V gene has CDR1 DFQATT and CDR2 SNEGSKA (reference sequence). The length of the CDR3 is 14 residues. The CDR3 region has the DNA TGCAGTGCTAGAGATTCGGAATCTGGAAACACCATATATTTT. This codes for CSARDSESGNTIYF.

This clonotype occurred a few times. The rearrangement links TRBV6-1 to TRBJ1-1; 8 bases agree with TRBD1. CDR1 is MNHNS, CDR2 SASEGT, per germline. V gave up 6 bases and J gave up 4 bases; unmatched junction bases: 10. The CDR3 totals 15 residues. The CDR3 reads CASSGTQGARTEAFF. The DNA of the CDR3 is TGTGCCAGCAGCGGAACCCAGGGGGCGCGCACTGAAGCTTTCTTT.

The V call is TRBV20-1, the J call TRBJ2-4, with a tentative D call TRBD1 (5 bases). V dropped 6 bases and J dropped 2 bases, with 11 bases sitting between them. This CDR3 has 13 amino acids. Looked up from germline, CDR1 is DFQATT and CDR2 is SNEGSKA (reference sequence). CDR3 bases: TGCAGTGCGTTCAAGGGGACCAAAAACATTCAGTACTTC. Translating it yields CSAFKGTKNIQYF.